These 30 T cell receptor beta chains originate from one sample sequenced in a study of cytomegalovirus exposure and HLA in healthy donors. 60 Vbeta and 13 Jbeta primers were used in PCR. Some clones are missing from TCRdb's copy, which holds only in-frame ones; the method was immunoSEQ multiplex PCR. This sample has 150,000 or so clones; 77% occur once, and the top ten carry 1.5% to 2%. Sequencing input: PBMCs. All receptors come from a woman aged 25-40 years in good health and CMV-seronegative.

The chain recombines TRBV7-2 with TRBJ1-2; the D gene is possibly TRBD1 (5 bases). CDR3 length: 13 residues. The V and J ends lost 4 bases and 5 bases respectively, with 11 bases between them. Germline values: CDR1 SGHTA, CDR2 FQGNSA. CDR3 nucleotides: TGTGCCAGCAGCTCGCAGGGTCTGTATGGCTACACCTTC. It specifies CASSSQGLYGYTF.

This chain joins TRBV7-3 and TRBJ2-1, with a weak D call TRBD2 (5 bases). Germline V gene sequence: CDR1 SGHTA, CDR2 FQGTGA. This CDR3 region has 14 residues. V was clipped by 5 bases and J by 6 bases, with 14 bases between them. The chain's CDR3 is CASSLMGSSNEQFF. The DNA for the CDR3 is TGTGCCAGCAGCCTGATGGGGAGTTCCAATGAGCAGTTCTTC.

V gene TRBV7-8 combines with J gene TRBJ1-5, with D perhaps matching TRBD1 (6 bases). Trimming cost V 5 bases and J 2 bases, with 16 bases left between them. The CDR3 contains 16 residues. From germline, CDR1 is SGHVS and CDR2 FQNEAQ. This chain's CDR3 is CASSKGGGVGNQPQHF. Written as DNA, the CDR3 is TGTGCCAGCAGCAAAGGGGGGGGCGTCGGCAATCAGCCCCAGCATTTT.

This chain's CDR3 is CASSQESSMTEAFF. CDR3 DNA sequence: TGCGCCAGCAGCCAAGAAAGCTCAATGACTGAAGCTTTCTTT. The rearrangement links TRBV4-3 to TRBJ1-1; D ambiguous. The CDR3 covers 14 residues. Germline lookup yields CDR1 LGHNA and CDR2 YSLEER. Trimming cost V 0 bases and J 5 bases, with 10 bases left between them.

J is TRBJ2-1 and V is TRBV5-1, with TRBD2 matching 11 bases. The V gene's germline CDR1 is SGHRS and CDR2 YFSETQ. The CDR3 sequence is 17 residues long. Germline trimming cut 4 bases from V and 6 bases from J; bases unmatched to any gene: 12. The CDR3 region is CASSPTPSGRNSNEQFF. The DNA of the CDR3 is TGCGCCAGCAGCCCGACGCCTAGCGGGAGGAATTCCAATGAGCAGTTCTTC.

CDR3 coding DNA: TGCGCCAGCAGCCAAGGAATCCAGGGGACCTACGAGCAGTACTTC. Translated: CASSQGIQGTYEQYF. The V call is TRBV4-1, the J call TRBJ2-5; the D gene is possibly TRBD1 (6 bases). The J call may be wrong; the DNA end is better matched by TRBJ2-7. The length of the CDR3 is 15 residues. From germline, CDR1 is MGHRA and CDR2 YSYEKL.

The V call is TRBV6-4, the J call TRBJ2-1, with 9 bases aligning to TRBD1. Germline values: CDR1 MRHNA, CDR2 SNTAGT. The CDR3 consists of 15 residues. J was trimmed by 6 bases and V by 3 bases; bases with no gene match: 6. The CDR3 sequence is CASSENRGLGNEQFF. The CDR3 DNA reads as TGTGCCAGCAGTGAAAACAGGGGGCTGGGCAATGAGCAGTTCTTC.

The genes are TRBV7-9 and TRBJ1-1; tentatively, D is TRBD1 (5 bases). Trimming took 4 bases from V and 4 from J, leaving 16 bases between them. This CDR3 region has 15 residues. Germline loops: CDR1 SEHNR, CDR2 FQNEAQ (reference sequence). As DNA, the CDR3 is TGTGCCAGCAGCTACGAAAGGGGTAGATTCACTGAAGCTTTCTTT. Protein: CASSYERGRFTEAFF. Full variable domain (missing parts from reference TRBV7-9 and TRBJ1-1): DTGVSQNPRHKITKRGQNVTFRCDPISEHNRLYWYRQTLGQGPEFLTYFQNEAQLEKSRLLSDRFSAERPKGSFSTLEIQRTEQGDSAMYLCASSYERGRFTEAFFGQGTRLTVV.

This chain connects TRBV18 to TRBJ1-1; 11 nucleotides align to TRBD1. V shed 3 bases, J shed 4 bases, and the junction held 7 bases outside the gene matches. The CDR3 is made up of 16 amino acids. Germline CDR1 KGHSH, CDR2 LQKENI. The CDR3 bases are TGTGCCAGCTCACCGCCTATCGGGACAGGGGGCACTGAAGCTTTCTTT. Its protein is CASSPPIGTGGTEAFF. Full variable domain (remainder filled in from reference TRBV18 and TRBJ1-1): NAGVMQNPRHLVRRRGQEARLRCSPMKGHSHVYWYRQLPEEGLKFMVYLQKENIIDESGMPKERFSAEFPKEGPSILRIQQVVRGDSAAYFCASSPPIGTGGTEAFFGQGTRLTVV.

J is TRBJ2-1 and V is TRBV29-1; TRBD2 agrees at 10 bases. The CDR3 is 15 residues long. CDR1 and CDR2 (germline): SQVTM, ANQGSEA. The V gene end was trimmed by 7 bases and the J gene end by 7 bases; junction bases not matched to a gene: 13. CDR3 sequence reads: CSATPLAGAVNEQFF. CDR3 nucleotide sequence: TGCAGCGCCACACCTCTAGCGGGAGCTGTAAATGAGCAGTTCTTC.

The rearrangement uses TRBV27 and TRBJ1-2; TRBD1 matches at 7 bases. Per the germline V gene, CDR1 is MNHEY and CDR2 is SMNVEV (reference sequence). Trimming cost V 6 bases and J 4 bases; bases outside gene matches: 8. This CDR3 contains 14 residues. CDR3 protein: CASSRDSYSYGYTF. The CDR3 DNA reads TGTGCCAGCAGCCGGGACAGCTACAGCTATGGCTACACCTTC.

The rearrangement uses TRBV5-6 and TRBJ1-2, with 12 positions matching TRBD1. CDR3 length: 18 amino acids. V was clipped by 2 bases and J by 1 base; unmatched bases: 9. CDR1 is SGHDT and CDR2 is YYEEEE in the germline V gene. The CDR3 sequence: CASSLGGQGAADNYGYTF. CDR3 DNA sequence: TGTGCCAGCAGCTTAGGGGGACAGGGGGCTGCCGATAACTATGGCTACACCTTC.

The chain joins TRBV28 to TRBJ1-5; TRBD1 agrees at 8 bases. From germline, CDR1 is MDHEN and CDR2 SYDVKM. The ends lost 2 bases at V and 2 bases at J; junction bases unmatched: 2. The CDR3 is 15 amino acids. This CDR3 reads CASSLVDRGNQPQHF. CDR3 sequence (DNA): TGTGCCAGCAGTTTAGTGGACAGGGGCAATCAGCCCCAGCATTTT.

The chain has TRBV6-4 and TRBJ2-3; 8 nucleotides agree with TRBD2. The V gene end was trimmed by 7 bases and the J gene end by 2 bases; junction bases not matched to a gene: 8. CDR3 size: 15 residues. Germline V gives CDR1 MRHNA, CDR2 SNTAGT. CDR3 nucleotides: TGTGCCAGCACCCACGGCGGGGGGTCCACAGATACGCAGTATTTT. Translating gives CASTHGGGSTDTQYF.

The chain joins TRBV7-6 to TRBJ1-1; perhaps TRBD1 as D (5 bases). The CDR3 contains 15 residues. With 5 bases removed from V and 7 bases from J, the gap between germline ends came to 20 bases. Germline values: CDR1 SGHVS, CDR2 FNYEAQ. CDR3 sequence: CASSRGNTGGYEAFF. The DNA of the CDR3 is TGTGCCAGCAGCCGTGGTAACACGGGGGGTTATGAAGCTTTCTTT.

The chain recombines TRBV15 with TRBJ2-3; D uncertain. This CDR3 has 14 residues. The germline V gene encodes CDR1 LNHNV and CDR2 YYDKDF (reference sequence). Deletions cut 4 bases from V and 2 bases from J, with 10 bases between. CDR3 sequence (DNA): TGTGCCACCAGCAATAGCAGATACACAGATACGCAGTATTTT. Translating gives CATSNSRYTDTQYF.

This clone was seen more than once but under ten times. This same CDR3 is encoded by further DNA sequences in the sample. This chain uses TRBV11-2 with TRBJ2-7, with D perhaps TRBD2 (5 bases). The CDR3 covers 13 residues. Germline V lookup: CDR1 SGHAT, CDR2 FQNNGV. Between the trimmed V and J ends, which lost 0 bases and 3 bases, there was a span of 6 bases. The CDR3 sequence: CASSLERDYEQYF. The CDR3 DNA reads TGTGCCAGCAGCTTAGAGAGGGACTACGAGCAGTACTTC.

The V gene is TRBV29-1, the J gene TRBJ2-7; TRBD2 aligns across 12 bases. With 4 bases clipped from V and 7 bases from J, the junction kept 11 bases outside the gene matches. Germline assignment: CDR1 SQVTM and CDR2 ANQGSEA. The CDR3 spans 15 residues. For the CDR3, the DNA is TGCAGCGTTGTAAGACTAGCGGGAGTCGCCGGAGAGCAGTACTTC. Translated, it gives CSVVRLAGVAGEQYF.

The chain links TRBV18 to TRBJ1-2; TRBD1 might be the D (6 bases). The CDR3 spans 17 residues. V gave up 0 bases and J gave up 5 bases, with 19 bases separating them. Looked up from germline, CDR1 is KGHSH and CDR2 is LQKENI. The CDR3: CASSPPPGGEGGYGYTF. The CDR3 nucleotides read TGTGCCAGCTCACCACCTCCCGGAGGGGAGGGGGGGTATGGCTACACCTTC.

V gene TRBV18 combines with J gene TRBJ1-1; D unresolved. V dropped 8 bases and J dropped 3 bases, with 16 bases sitting between them. CDR3 length: 14 residues. The germline CDR1 and CDR2 sequences are KGHSH and LQKENI. Written as DNA, the CDR3 is TGTGCCAGCACGGAGGAGACGGGCTACACTGAAGCTTTCTTT. This codes for CASTEETGYTEAFF. The whole variable domain, filled in from reference TRBV18 and TRBJ1-1, reads NAGVMQNPRHLVRRRGQEARLRCSPMKGHSHVYWYRQLPEEGLKFMVYLQKENIIDESGMPKERFSAEFPKEGPSILRIQQVVRGDSAAYFCASTEETGYTEAFFGQGTRLTVV.

This clone was found many times. Written as DNA, the CDR3 is TGCGCCAGCAGCTTAGGGGGCTCTGGGGCCAACGTCCTGACTTTC. Its protein product is CASSLGGSGANVLTF. The chain recombines TRBV5-1 with TRBJ2-6; D possibly corresponds to TRBD1 (6 bases). With 2 bases removed from V and 0 bases from J, the gap between germline ends came to 6 bases. This CDR3 has 15 residues. Germline assignment: CDR1 SGHRS and CDR2 YFSETQ.

The chain links TRBV6-1 to TRBJ1-1; the D gene is possibly TRBD1 (5 bases). Trimming removed 2 bases at V and 7 bases at J, with 11 bases between. Germline V gene lookup returns CDR1 MNHNS and CDR2 SASEGT. The CDR3 totals 13 residues. CDR3 amino acids: CASSELRGIEAFF. CDR3 DNA sequence: TGTGCCAGCAGTGAACTAAGGGGTATTGAAGCTTTCTTT.

This chain connects TRBV2 to TRBJ1-1, with 12 bases lining up with TRBD1. CDR1 and CDR2 from the germline V gene are SNHLY and FYNNEI. There are 15 residues in the CDR3. Trimming took 6 bases from V and 7 from J; bases not matched to a gene: 9. This CDR3 is CASRLNRDRGLEAFF. CDR3 sequence (DNA): TGTGCCAGCAGGCTAAATCGGGACAGGGGGCTTGAAGCTTTCTTT.

A single count supports this clone. The chain links TRBV6-6 to TRBJ1-2; unclear D gene. V was clipped by 6 bases and J by 4 bases, with 12 bases between them. The CDR3 has 13 residues. Germline-derived CDR1 and CDR2 are MNHNY and SVGAGI (reference sequence). The CDR3 nucleotides are TGTGCCAGCAGCCTCGGACTCAGCTATGGCTACACCTTC. This translates into CASSLGLSYGYTF.

About this clone: A read error may produce the germline difference seen at one junction end. The CDR3 protein is CSSSPGGGIDTEAFF. The CDR3, as DNA: TGTTCCAGCAGCCCTGGGGGGGGGATTGACACTGAAGCTTTCTTT. V gene TRBV7-9 combines with J gene TRBJ1-1; D is perhaps TRBD1 (5 bases). This CDR3 has 15 amino acids. CDR1 and CDR2 (germline): SEHNR, FQNEAQ (reference sequence).

The chain recombines TRBV5-4 with TRBJ2-5, with D possibly matching TRBD1 (7 bases). V was pared by 1 base and J by 4 bases, with 14 bases between. Germline V gene sequence: CDR1 SGHNT, CDR2 YYREEE (reference sequence). This CDR3 region has 15 residues. The CDR3 DNA reads as TGTGCCAGCAGCTTGACAGGGGAGGTAGGAGAGACCCAGTACTTC. Translating it yields CASSLTGEVGETQYF.

The CDR3 DNA follows: TGTGCCAGCAGCTTGGCAAGTAACCGGGACTTATACTCCTACGAGCAGTACTTC. The encoded protein is CASSLASNRDLYSYEQYF. The chain carries TRBV7-8 and TRBJ2-7; tentative D call: TRBD2 (6 bases). Trimming removed 3 bases from V and 0 bases from J, with 21 bases in between. This CDR3 region has 18 residues. Germline lookup yields CDR1 SGHVS and CDR2 FQNEAQ.

The rearrangement links TRBV28 to TRBJ2-5; 7 bases line up with TRBD1. Germline-derived CDR1 and CDR2 are MDHEN and SYDVKM. The CDR3 runs 20 residues. V dropped 6 bases and J dropped 2; count of bases not matched to a gene: 24. The CDR3 region is CASSLLGAFTGVSRQETQYF. The CDR3, as DNA: TGTGCCAGCAGCCTCCTGGGGGCGTTTACAGGGGTCTCCAGGCAAGAGACCCAGTACTTC.

This clone was counted a few times. The chain joins TRBV6-1 to TRBJ2-7; 7 nucleotides align to TRBD1. The trim removed 1 base at V and 3 bases at J, leaving 3 bases unmatched. From germline, CDR1 is MNHNS and CDR2 SASEGT. The CDR3 has 14 amino acids. The CDR3 sequence: CASSEVTGSYEQYF. In nucleotides, the CDR3 is TGTGCCAGCAGTGAAGTGACAGGGAGCTACGAGCAGTACTTC.

The chain joins TRBV30 to TRBJ1-5, with D tentatively TRBD1 (5 bases). The germline gives CDR1 GTSNPN, CDR2 SVGIG (reference sequence). The CDR3 sequence is 13 residues long. V lost 1 base and J lost 5, with 9 bases in between. In DNA form, the CDR3 reads TGTGCCTGGAGTGATAGGGGATATCAGCCCCAGCATTTT. Translated: CAWSDRGYQPQHF.